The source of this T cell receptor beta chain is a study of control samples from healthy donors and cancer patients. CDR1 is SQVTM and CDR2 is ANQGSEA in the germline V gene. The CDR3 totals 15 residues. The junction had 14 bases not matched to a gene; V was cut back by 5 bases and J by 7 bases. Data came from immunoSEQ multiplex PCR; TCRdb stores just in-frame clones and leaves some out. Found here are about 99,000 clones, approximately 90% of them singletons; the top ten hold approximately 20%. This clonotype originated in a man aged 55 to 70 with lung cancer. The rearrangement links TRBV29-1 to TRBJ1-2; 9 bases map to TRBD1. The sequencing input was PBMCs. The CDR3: CSVTAGTGSGAGYTF. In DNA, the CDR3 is TGCAGCGTTACAGCCGGGACAGGGTCTGGCGCTGGCTACACCTTC.